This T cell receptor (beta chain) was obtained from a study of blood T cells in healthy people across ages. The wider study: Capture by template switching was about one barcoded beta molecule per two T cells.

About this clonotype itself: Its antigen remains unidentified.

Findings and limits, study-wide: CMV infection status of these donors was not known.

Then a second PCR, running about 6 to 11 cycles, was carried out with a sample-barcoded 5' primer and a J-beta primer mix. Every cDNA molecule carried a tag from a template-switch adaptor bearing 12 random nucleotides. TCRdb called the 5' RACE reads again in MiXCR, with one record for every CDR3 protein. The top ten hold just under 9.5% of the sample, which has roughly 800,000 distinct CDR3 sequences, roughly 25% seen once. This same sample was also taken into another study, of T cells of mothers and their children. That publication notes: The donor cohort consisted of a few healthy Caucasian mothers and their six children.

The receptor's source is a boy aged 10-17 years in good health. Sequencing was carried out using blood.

In nucleotides, the CDR3 is TGCAGCGCCCGCGGGGGGCTCTCGGATGGCTACACCTTC. Translated: CSARGGLSDGYTF. J is TRBJ1-2 and V is TRBV29-1; possible D gene TRBD1, 6 bases. The CDR3 sequence is 13 residues long. Germline loops: CDR1 SQVTM, CDR2 ANQGSEA. The V end was cut by 7 bases, the J end by 6 bases, with 18 bases between.